Listed below are T cell receptor beta chains from one sample, sequenced in a study of cytomegalovirus exposure and HLA in healthy donors. Data came from immunoSEQ multiplex PCR; TCRdb stores just in-frame clones and leaves some out. The sample lists 150,000 to 200,000 clones; roughly four fifths were seen once. Material for sequencing was PBMCs. These receptors all stem from a woman younger than 30 in good health and CMV-seropositive. Both conserved end residues are part of each CDR3. The D gene is left open where the match is weak. For some rows the clone size is stated as once, few or many, or as a class when expanded; others skip it.

D gene	CDR3 length	J gene	V gene	clone size	CDR3 protein	CDR3 DNA
-	14	TRBJ2-7	TRBV5-5	-	CASSFTGFPLEQYF	TGTGCCAGCAGCTTCACCGGTTTTCCACTCGAGCAGTACTTC
-	11	TRBJ1-3	TRBV28	-	CASSLRNTIYF	TGTGCCAGCAGTCTTAGAAACACCATATATTTT
TRBD2	15	TRBJ2-3	TRBV5-1	-	CASSNWTSVGGTQYF	TGCGCCAGCAGCAACTGGACTAGCGTCGGTGGTACGCAGTATTTT
-	13	TRBJ1-1	TRBV6-5	once	CASSPETNTEAFF	TGTGCCAGCAGTCCGGAGACGAACACTGAAGCTTTCTTT
TRBD2	13	TRBJ2-7	TRBV12-5	-	CASSLAGGYEQYF	TGTGCTAGTTCACTAGCGGGGGGGTACGAGCAGTACTTC
TRBD2	15	TRBJ2-1	TRBV4-2	many	CASSQVTGTSSEQFF	TGTGCCAGCAGCCAAGTGACCGGGACTAGCAGTGAGCAGTTCTTC
-	16	TRBJ1-2	TRBV7-9	-	CASSPDVGGINYGYTF	TGTGCCAGCAGCCCCGACGTCGGGGGGATTAACTATGGCTACACCTTC
TRBD2	16	TRBJ2-3	TRBV9	few	CASSVAGSGGLDTQYF	TGTGCCAGCAGCGTAGCCGGTAGCGGGGGCCTGGATACGCAGTATTTT
-	17	TRBJ1-6	TRBV19	-	CASMPPGPGEVMAPLHF	TGTGCCAGTATGCCCCCGGGCCCGGGGGAGGTTATGGCACCCCTCCACTTT
-	16	TRBJ1-2	TRBV19	-	CASRIPGQRGGAGYTF	TGTGCCAGTAGAATACCGGGACAACGAGGGGGAGCTGGCTACACCTTC
-	15	TRBJ2-7	TRBV19	-	CASSIQGSASYEQYF	TGTGCCAGTAGTATTCAGGGCAGCGCTTCATACGAGCAGTACTTC
-	10	TRBJ1-1	TRBV2	-	CASTGTEAFF	TGTGCCAGCACGGGGACTGAAGCTTTCTTT
TRBD1	13	TRBJ2-5	TRBV6-1	-	CASRWDSQETQYF	TGTGCCAGCCGATGGGACAGCCAAGAGACCCAGTACTTC
-	13	TRBJ1-3	TRBV29-1	-	CSVGGRRGNTIYF	TGCAGCGTTGGTGGCAGAAGAGGAAACACCATATATTTT
TRBD1	11	TRBJ1-2	TRBV29-1	-	CSVDGTDGYTF	TGCAGCGTCGACGGGACAGATGGCTACACCTTC
TRBD1	13	TRBJ2-5	TRBV5-1	-	CASSPGQGETQYF	TGCGCCAGCAGCCCCGGACAGGGAGAGACCCAGTACTTC
-	14	TRBJ1-2	TRBV9	-	CASSVGGSNYGYTF	TGTGCCAGCAGCGTAGGAGGGTCCAACTATGGCTACACCTTC
-	16	TRBJ1-2	TRBV9	-	CASSPLAAEANYGYTF	TGTGCCAGCAGCCCCCTGGCCGCAGAAGCTAACTATGGCTACACCTTC
-	15	TRBJ1-6	TRBV10-3	-	CAISESGRGFGPLHF	TGTGCCATCAGTGAGTCGGGCAGGGGATTCGGGCCCCTCCACTTT
TRBD1	15	TRBJ1-1	TRBV6-1	-	CATKDRGRVGTEAFF	TGTGCCACCAAGGACAGGGGGCGGGTGGGCACTGAAGCTTTCTTT
-	15	TRBJ2-1	TRBV10-1	few	CASSAEGLAYNEQFF	TGCGCCAGCAGTGCGGAAGGACTGGCTTACAATGAGCAGTTCTTC
-	17	TRBJ2-3	TRBV2	once	CASSGAFCRTCTDTQYF	TGTGCCAGCAGTGGCGCCTTTTGCAGGACTTGCACAGATACGCAGTATTTT